This is a list of T cell receptor beta chains from one sample in a study of long-term antiretroviral therapy in people with HIV. Assay: immunoSEQ multiplex PCR; the TCRdb copy retains only in-frame clones and omits some. The sample lists about 20,000 clones, around four fifths occurring once. The sequences come from unsorted PBMCs, collected about 4 years after starting antiretroviral therapy. The receptors were sampled from a man aged 18 to 29 with HIV. The CDR3 runs from the conserved cysteine through the conserved F or W. The D gene is left open where the match is weak. The size entry is marked missing in some rows and otherwise reads once, few, many or a size class.

d_call clone_size j_call v_call cdr3_length cdr3_nt cdr3_aa
NA NA TRBJ2-5 TRBV27 14 TGTGCCAGCAGTTTAAGTGTCCTCCAAGAGACCCAGTACTTC CASSLSVLQETQYF
NA NA TRBJ1-4 TRBV27 14 TGTGCCAGCAGTTTATCAAGGCTTAATGAAAAACTGTTTTTT CASSLSRLNEKLFF
TRBD1 NA TRBJ2-4 TRBV5-6 16 TGTGCCAGCAGCTTAAGACAGGGGATGGCCAAAAACATTCAGTACTTC CASSLRQGMAKNIQYF
NA NA TRBJ2-5 TRBV9 14 TGTGCCAGCAGCGTAGCAGGGGATGAAGAGACCCAGTACTTC CASSVAGDEETQYF
NA NA TRBJ1-6 TRBV19 13 TGTGCCAGTAGTGGGTCAGGGGATTCACCCCTCCACTTT CASSGSGDSPLHF
NA NA TRBJ2-5 TRBV25-1 15 TGTGCCAGCAGTGAATCTGGTCAGGGAGAAGAGACCCAGTACTTC CASSESGQGEETQYF
NA NA TRBJ1-6 TRBV28 17 TGTGCCAGCAGCGCCCCCCGCGGTACTCCAGATAATTCACCCCTCCACTTT CASSAPRGTPDNSPLHF
NA NA TRBJ2-5 TRBV25-1 15 TGTGCCAGCAGTATAGGGAGAACGTCCCAAGAGACCCAGTACTTC CASSIGRTSQETQYF
TRBD2 NA TRBJ2-1 TRBV7-2 16 TGTGCCAGCAGCTCGGGACTAGCGGGGGGGAGGGGTGAGCAGTTCTTC CASSSGLAGGRGEQFF
TRBD1 NA TRBJ2-3 TRBV25-1 16 TGTGCCAGCAGTGAGGGAACAGGGGGGTCGACAGATACGCAGTATTTT CASSEGTGGSTDTQYF
NA few TRBJ2-1 TRBV27 13 TGTGCCAGCAGTTCGGGGTCAGTTCACGTTCAGTTCTTC CASSSGSVHVQFF
NA NA TRBJ1-4 TRBV15 16 TGTGCCACCAGCAGAGATCGGGGCAGGGGAGGCGAAAAACTGTTTTTT CATSRDRGRGGEKLFF
NA NA TRBJ1-6 TRBV7-9 14 TGTGCCAGCAGACCCGGGTCCCCTAATTCACCCCTCCACTTT CASRPGSPNSPLHF
NA NA TRBJ2-7 TRBV28 13 TGTGCCAGCAGGATTGGGGGCTCCTACGAGCAGTACTTC CASRIGGSYEQYF
NA NA TRBJ1-1 TRBV5-1 14 TGCGCCAGCAGCTTGGGTGGGGCTCTCACTGAAGCTTTCTTT CASSLGGALTEAFF
TRBD2 NA TRBJ2-6 TRBV4-2 18 TGTGCCAGCAGCCAAGTTTTTAGCGGGGGGGCTGGGGCCAACGTCCTGACTTTC CASSQVFSGGAGANVLTF
NA NA TRBJ2-1 TRBV9 14 TGTGCCAGCAGCGTAGTCGAAGCCGATTTTGAGCAGTTCTTC CASSVVEADFEQFF
NA NA TRBJ1-2 TRBV28 14 TGTGCCAGCAGTTTAAGGGGGGCGGGTGGTGGCTACACCTTC CASSLRGAGGGYTF
NA NA TRBJ2-7 TRBV11-2 14 TGTGCCAGCAGCTTCAGGGCCGAGCCCTACGAGCAGTACTTC CASSFRAEPYEQYF
NA NA TRBJ2-5 TRBV7-2 14 TGTGCCAGCAGCTTAGTGAGTTTGCAAGAGACCCAGTACTTC CASSLVSLQETQYF
TRBD1 NA TRBJ1-4 TRBV9 15 TGTGCCAGCAGCGTAGAAGGGGACAGCTATGAAAAACTGTTTTTT CASSVEGDSYEKLFF
TRBD1 NA TRBJ2-3 TRBV9 13 TGTGCCAGCAGCGTAGTCTCGGGACAGGGTCTGTATTTT CASSVVSGQGLYF
NA NA TRBJ2-2 TRBV6-4 14 TGTGCCAGCAGTGAAATCAGCGAAACCGGGGAGCTGTTTTTT CASSEISETGELFF
NA few TRBJ1-6 TRBV7-9 13 TGTGCCAGCAGCTCGGGGACAAGGATGACCCTCCACTTT CASSSGTRMTLHF
TRBD1 NA TRBJ2-7 TRBV7-2 15 TGTGCCAGCAGCTTGGGACAGGGTGGTTCCTACGAGCAGTACTTC CASSLGQGGSYEQYF
NA NA TRBJ2-6 TRBV7-2 15 TGTGCCAGCAGCTTAGTTGACTCTGGGGCCAACGTCCTGACTTTC CASSLVDSGANVLTF
NA NA TRBJ1-1 TRBV5-1 12 TGCGCCAGCCGGGAGGCCAACACTGAAGCTTTCTTT CASREANTEAFF
NA NA TRBJ2-2 TRBV7-9 15 TGTGCCAGCAGCTCGTGGACAGCTAACACCGGGGAGCTGTTTTTT CASSSWTANTGELFF
NA once TRBJ2-7 TRBV5-1 13 TGCGCCAGCAGCCCGGGGGGCCGGGACGAGCAGTACTTC CASSPGGRDEQYF
NA NA TRBJ1-2 TRBV12-2 13 TGTGCAAGTCGCTTAGGGGATTGCTATGGCTACACCTTC CASRLGDCYGYTF
NA NA TRBJ1-1 TRBV20-1 11 TGCAGTGCCCCCCGGTCGCGTCAAGCTTTCTTT CSAPRSRQAFF
NA NA TRBJ1-2 TRBV10-3 11 TGTGCCATCAGGGAGGGAAAGGGGTACACCTTC CAIREGKGYTF
NA once TRBJ2-7 TRBV7-9 12 TGTGCCAGCAGCTTACAAAATCTCGAGCAGTACTTC CASSLQNLEQYF
NA NA TRBJ1-2 TRBV28 13 TGTGCCAGCAGTTTAAACTGGCAGGGCGGCTACACCTTC CASSLNWQGGYTF
NA NA TRBJ1-3 TRBV7-9 17 TGTGCCAGCAGCCCGACCCTGGGCAGGTTAGGAGGAAACACCATATATTTT CASSPTLGRLGGNTIYF
NA NA TRBJ1-2 TRBV29-1 11 TGCAGCGTTGTCGGGCGCTATGGCTACACCTTC CSVVGRYGYTF
NA NA TRBJ2-3 TRBV7-8 16 TGTGCCAGCAGCTTACACGAGTTTCAGCTCACAGATACGCAGTATTTT CASSLHEFQLTDTQYF
NA NA TRBJ2-3 TRBV6-1 13 TGTGCCAGCAGGCGTCAGGGAACAGATACGCAGTATTTT CASRRQGTDTQYF
NA NA TRBJ1-5 TRBV10-2 14 TGCGCCAGCAGCCGCGGGGAGGGCAATCAGCCCCAGCATTTT CASSRGEGNQPQHF
NA NA TRBJ1-5 TRBV30 13 TGTGCCTGGAGTGTACTGGGAGATCAGCCCCAGCATTTT CAWSVLGDQPQHF
NA few TRBJ2-1 TRBV2 12 TGTGCCAGCAAGGCAGATTACAATGAGCAGTTCTTC CASKADYNEQFF
NA NA TRBJ2-5 TRBV27 14 TGTGCCAGCAGTTTAGAGGGGGGCCGAGAGACCCAGTACTTC CASSLEGGRETQYF
NA NA TRBJ2-1 TRBV5-5 14 TGTGCCAGCAGCTTGGATCCTGAGGACAATGAGCAGTTCTTC CASSLDPEDNEQFF
TRBD2 NA TRBJ2-3 TRBV5-1 20 TGCGCCAGCAGCCCTACCATACCGGGACTAGCGGGGGGGCACACAGATACGCAGTATTTT CASSPTIPGLAGGHTDTQYF
NA NA TRBJ2-3 TRBV21-1 18 TGTGCCAGCAGCAAAGCTATGACGGGGGCTGAAGTCACAGATACGCAGTATTTT CASSKAMTGAEVTDTQYF
NA NA TRBJ2-7 TRBV9 11 TGTGCCAGCAGCGGTCCTTACGAGCAGTACTTC CASSGPYEQYF
NA NA TRBJ1-2 TRBV28 11 TGTGCCAGCAGTTTCGTCGGGGGCTACACCTTC CASSFVGGYTF
NA NA TRBJ1-5 TRBV19 15 TGTGCCAGTAGTATCAGCAGGGGTGACAATCAGCCCCAGCATTTT CASSISRGDNQPQHF
NA few TRBJ1-2 TRBV28 14 TGTGCCAGCAGTTTCACAGGAGCTAACTATGGCTACACCTTC CASSFTGANYGYTF
TRBD2 NA TRBJ2-2 TRBV6-5 15 TGTGCCACTTACCGGGGACTAGTGAACACCGGGGAGCTGTTTTTT CATYRGLVNTGELFF
TRBD2 once TRBJ2-3 TRBV5-1 18 TGCGCCAGCAGCTTGGGGGCTAGCGGGGGCCTTAGCACAGATACGCAGTATTTT CASSLGASGGLSTDTQYF